A selection of T cell receptor beta chains follows, all from one sample in a study of T cells in Graves' hyperthyroidism and ophthalmopathy. TCRdb re-analysed the multiplex PCR reads in MiXCR, keeping a single row per CDR3 protein. The sample lists about 330,000 distinct CDR3 sequences; roughly 13% were seen once. The sequencing sample was made of blood. The receptors here all came from a woman in her 40s with Graves' ophthalmopathy. Each CDR3 is given with its conserved first and last residue.

v_call cdr3_aa
TRBV20-1 CSARVTLAGVTDTQYF
TRBV6-2/TRBV6-3 CASSYSGLSYNEQFF
TRBV27 CASKGLAGGQRDTQYF
TRBV5-1 CASSLGGLAGDYEQYF
TRBV11-3 CASSAVTADSPLHF
TRBV9 CASSVEGRAAAQDTQYF
TRBV12-3/TRBV12-4 CASRQTSGQGAQYF
TRBV2 CASSDKDWATYEQYF
TRBV5-1 CASKSGVSYEQYF
TRBV5-6 CASSKTGRDGYTF
TRBV13 CASSPATGTGGEPYEQYF
TRBV2 CASRERQGGEAFF
TRBV19 CASSIGQGLRGNTIYF
TRBV7-2 CASSTAGGRTDTQYF
TRBV4-1 CASSRYWDSQNEKLFF
TRBV7-8 CASSVVGGTEAFF
TRBV6-5 CASSFTGASRADTQYF
TRBV10-2 CASRGVGVHYGYTF
TRBV11-3 CASSSLGGLETQYF
TRBV20-1 CSAKALAGGGRDYNEQFF
TRBV27 CASIGEFTGELFF
TRBV19 CASGATGTDTEAFF
TRBV12-3/TRBV12-4 CASSSHGTSGSYEQYF
TRBV20-1 CSARDPRTGPTGELFF
TRBV10-1 CASSSTDSGNTIYF
TRBV28 CASSPPDRGWYGYTF
TRBV12-3/TRBV12-4 CASRRGTLNEQFF
TRBV2 CASSNRGARNEAFF
TRBV11-2 CASSPVRGAGANVLTF
TRBV7-9 CASSLASGGAGELFF
TRBV7-9 CAIYGGAGAPYEQYF
TRBV6-1 CASAENTGELFF
TRBV20-1 CSASRAGGISPLHF
TRBV6-1 CASIGQTNTEAFF
TRBV12-3/TRBV12-4 CASSLGDLGGSQPQHF
TRBV20-1 CSAYDNRDRGTRRYF
TRBV6-1 CASSRRDSPYGYTF